This T cell receptor (beta chain) came from a study of T cells after somatic rescue of genetic block. CDR1 is SEHNR and CDR2 is FQNEAQ in the germline V gene (reference sequence). The CDR3 totals 15 residues. V dropped 1 base and J dropped 5; count of bases not matched to a gene: 4. Clones were read by immunoSEQ multiplex PCR, and TCRdb kept only the in-frame ones, dropping some. The data contain approximately 12,000 clones, over 55% of them seen just once; the ten biggest clones take up about 12%. The sequenced sample consisted of peripheral blood mononuclear cells (PBMCs). The genes are TRBV7-9 and TRBJ2-5; 10 bases fit TRBD2. The TCR originated in a boy aged 5-17 years. DNA of the CDR3: TGTGCCAGCAGCTTAGGGGGACTAGCGACGGAGACCCAGTACTTC. Its translation: CASSLGGLATETQYF.